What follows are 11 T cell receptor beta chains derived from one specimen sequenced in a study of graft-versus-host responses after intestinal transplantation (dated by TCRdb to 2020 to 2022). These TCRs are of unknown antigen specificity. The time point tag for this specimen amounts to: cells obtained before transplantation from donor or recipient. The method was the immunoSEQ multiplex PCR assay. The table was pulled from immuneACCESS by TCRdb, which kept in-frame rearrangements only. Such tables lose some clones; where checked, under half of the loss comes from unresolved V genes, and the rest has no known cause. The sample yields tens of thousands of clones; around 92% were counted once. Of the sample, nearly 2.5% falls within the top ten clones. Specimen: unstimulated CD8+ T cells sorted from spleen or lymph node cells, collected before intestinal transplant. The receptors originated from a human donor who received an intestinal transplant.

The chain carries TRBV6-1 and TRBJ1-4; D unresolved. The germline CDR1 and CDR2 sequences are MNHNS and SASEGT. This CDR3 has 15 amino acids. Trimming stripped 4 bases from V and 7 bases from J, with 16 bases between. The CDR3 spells CASSAGVEGGEKLFF. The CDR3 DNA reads TGTGCCAGCAGTGCCGGGGTGGAGGGTGGTGAAAAACTGTTTTTT.

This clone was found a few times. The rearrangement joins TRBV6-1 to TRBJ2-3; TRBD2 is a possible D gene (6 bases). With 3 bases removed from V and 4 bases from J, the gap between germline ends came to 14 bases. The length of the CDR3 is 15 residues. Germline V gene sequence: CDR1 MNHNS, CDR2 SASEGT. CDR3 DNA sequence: TGTGCCAGCAGTGATTTGGCAGGGAGGTCAGATACGCAGTATTTT. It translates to CASSDLAGRSDTQYF.

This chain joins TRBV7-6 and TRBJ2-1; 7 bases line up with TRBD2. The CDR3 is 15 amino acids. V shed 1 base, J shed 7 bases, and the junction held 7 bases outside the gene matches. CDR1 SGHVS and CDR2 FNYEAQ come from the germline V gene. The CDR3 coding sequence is TGTGCCAGCAGCTTAGGTCCAGCGGGATCGAATGAGCAGTTCTTC. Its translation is CASSLGPAGSNEQFF.

The CDR3 spells CASSLPLFPYNEQFF. CDR3 DNA sequence: TGTGCCAGCAGTTTACCACTCTTCCCCTACAATGAGCAGTTCTTC. The chain carries TRBV28 and TRBJ2-1; D is uncertain. The germline V gene has CDR1 MDHEN and CDR2 SYDVKM. The length of the CDR3 is 15 residues. Trimming removed 2 bases at V and 2 bases at J, with 10 bases between. Based on the CDR3 plus reference TRBV28 and TRBJ2-1, the full variable domain is DVKVTQSSRYLVKRTGEKVFLECVQDMDHENMFWYRQDPGLGLRLIYFSYDVKMKEKGDIPEGYSVSREKKERFSLILESASTNQTSMYLCASSLPLFPYNEQFFGPGTRLTVL.

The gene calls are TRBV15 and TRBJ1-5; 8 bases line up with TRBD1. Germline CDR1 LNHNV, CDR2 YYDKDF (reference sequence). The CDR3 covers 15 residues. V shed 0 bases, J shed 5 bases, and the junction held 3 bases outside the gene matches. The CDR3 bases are TGTGCCACCAGCAGAGACAGGGGGCCACATCAGCCCCAGCATTTT. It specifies CATSRDRGPHQPQHF.

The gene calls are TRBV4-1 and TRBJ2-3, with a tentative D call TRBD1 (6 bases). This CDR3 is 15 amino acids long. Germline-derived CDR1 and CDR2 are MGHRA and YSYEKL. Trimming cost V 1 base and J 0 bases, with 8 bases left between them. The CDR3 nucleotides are TGCGCCAGCAGCCAAGTCGACAGGAGCACAGATACGCAGTATTTT. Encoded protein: CASSQVDRSTDTQYF.

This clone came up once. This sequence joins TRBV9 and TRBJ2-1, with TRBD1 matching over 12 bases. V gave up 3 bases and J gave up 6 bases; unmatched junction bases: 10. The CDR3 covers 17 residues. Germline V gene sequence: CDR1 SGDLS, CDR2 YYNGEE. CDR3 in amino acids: CASSEFPGQGASNEQFF. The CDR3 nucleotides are TGTGCCAGCAGCGAGTTCCCGGGACAGGGGGCGAGCAATGAGCAGTTCTTC.

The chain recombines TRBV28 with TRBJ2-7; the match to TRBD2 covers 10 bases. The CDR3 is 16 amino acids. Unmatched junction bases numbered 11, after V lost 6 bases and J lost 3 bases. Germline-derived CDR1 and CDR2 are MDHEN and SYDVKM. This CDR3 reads CASSPNQREGNYEQYF. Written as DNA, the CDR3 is TGTGCCAGCAGCCCTAATCAGCGGGAGGGGAACTACGAGCAGTACTTC.

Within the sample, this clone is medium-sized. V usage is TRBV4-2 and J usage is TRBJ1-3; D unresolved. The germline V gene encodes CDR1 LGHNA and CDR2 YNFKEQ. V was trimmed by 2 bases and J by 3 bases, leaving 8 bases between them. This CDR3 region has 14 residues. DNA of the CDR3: TGTGCCAGCAGCCAACTCTTAGATGGAAACACCATATATTTT. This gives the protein CASSQLLDGNTIYF.

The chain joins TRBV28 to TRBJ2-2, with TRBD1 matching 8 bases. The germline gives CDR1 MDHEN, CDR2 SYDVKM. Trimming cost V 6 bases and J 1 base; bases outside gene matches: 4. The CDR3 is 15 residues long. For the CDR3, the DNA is TGTGCCAGCAGCTCGGACAGGGAGAACACCGGGGAGCTGTTTTTT. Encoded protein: CASSSDRENTGELFF.

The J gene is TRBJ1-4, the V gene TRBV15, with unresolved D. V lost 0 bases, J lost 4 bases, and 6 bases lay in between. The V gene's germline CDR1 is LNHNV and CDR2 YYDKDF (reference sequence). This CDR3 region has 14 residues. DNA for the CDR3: TGTGCCACCAGCAGAGACGGGATTAATGAAAAACTGTTTTTT. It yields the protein CATSRDGINEKLFF.